The clone carrying this T cell receptor beta chain was recorded at least ten times. RNA transcripts were the template for amplifying TCR beta CDR3 regions. HTBI primers were employed in a first-round RT-PCR of the TCR CDR3. TCRdb independently ran MiXCR on the multiplex PCR reads; one entry per CDR3 protein. The sample includes some 460,000 distinct CDR3 sequences, 15% to 19% of them seen just once. This entry belongs to a study of T cells in Graves' hyperthyroidism and ophthalmopathy. Aged 18 to 65, the patients had hyperthyroidism that was newly diagnosed and had lasted under 2 months. Per the germline V gene, CDR1 is SGHAT and CDR2 is FQNNGV. The CDR3 has 13 amino acids. The V and J ends lost 5 bases and 7 bases respectively, with 14 bases between them.

The clonotype comes from a woman between 18 and 30 years old with Graves' hyperthyroidism. This chain connects TRBV11-2 to TRBJ1-2; perhaps TRBD1 as D (5 bases). The sample comprised blood. The CDR3 DNA follows: TGTGCCAGCAGCCCTCGGGGGTATGGTGGCTACACCTTC. Translating it yields CASSPRGYGGYTF.